A selection of T cell receptor beta chains follows, all from one sample in a study of STAT5B mutations in CD4+ large granular lymphocyte leukemia. Sequenced by immunoSEQ multiplex PCR; TCRdb stores in-frame clones only, minus some. The sample yields a few thousand clones, roughly 71% seen once. Sequencing used PBMCs. The receptors originated from a man aged 55 to 70 with CD4+ T-cell large granular lymphocyte leukemia. Both conserved end residues are part of each CDR3. The order of the fields is J gene, V gene, clone size, D gene, CDR3 protein, CDR3 DNA. D genes are given only for firm matches. Part of the rows lack a size; the others show once, few, many or a class for expanded clones.

j_gene: TRBJ1-2
v_gene: TRBV9
abundance: few
d_gene: -
CDR3aa: CASSVSPTGTNYGYTF
CDR3nt: TGTGCCAGCAGCGTAAGCCCCACCGGGACAAACTATGGCTACACCTTC

j_gene: TRBJ2-4
v_gene: TRBV7-2
abundance: -
d_gene: -
CDR3aa: CASSSLYREDIQYF
CDR3nt: TGTGCCAGCAGCTCCCTTTACAGGGAGGACATTCAGTACTTC

j_gene: TRBJ1-1
v_gene: TRBV6-1
abundance: -
d_gene: -
CDR3aa: CASSPAWTEAFF
CDR3nt: TGTGCCAGCAGCCCAGCGTGGACTGAAGCTTTCTTT

j_gene: TRBJ2-7
v_gene: TRBV10-3
abundance: -
d_gene: -
CDR3aa: CAISEGVAVSSYEQYF
CDR3nt: TGTGCCATCAGTGAAGGGGTAGCGGTTAGCTCCTACGAGCAGTACTTC

j_gene: TRBJ2-1
v_gene: TRBV11-2
abundance: -
d_gene: TRBD2
CDR3aa: CASSPNSGGANEQFF
CDR3nt: TGTGCCAGCAGCCCGAATAGCGGGGGGGCCAATGAGCAGTTCTTC

j_gene: TRBJ2-2
v_gene: TRBV6-1
abundance: -
d_gene: -
CDR3aa: CASSGYYPGELFF
CDR3nt: TGTGCCAGCAGTGGATATTACCCCGGGGAGCTGTTTTTT

j_gene: TRBJ1-2
v_gene: TRBV6-1
abundance: -
d_gene: TRBD1
CDR3aa: CASSEDIRGDYGYTF
CDR3nt: TGTGCCAGCAGTGAAGATATCAGGGGGGACTATGGCTACACCTTC

j_gene: TRBJ2-7
v_gene: TRBV27
abundance: -
d_gene: TRBD1
CDR3aa: CASWTGTYEQYF
CDR3nt: TGTGCCAGTTGGACAGGGACCTACGAGCAGTACTTC

j_gene: TRBJ2-2
v_gene: TRBV5-6
abundance: -
d_gene: -
CDR3aa: CASTLNRVKGTGELFF
CDR3nt: TGTGCCAGCACCCTGAATAGGGTTAAGGGCACCGGGGAGCTGTTTTTT

j_gene: TRBJ2-3
v_gene: TRBV10-1
abundance: -
d_gene: -
CDR3aa: CASSDSTAGTDTQYF
CDR3nt: TGCGCCAGCAGTGATTCAACAGCCGGCACAGATACGCAGTATTTT

j_gene: TRBJ1-1
v_gene: TRBV27
abundance: -
d_gene: -
CDR3aa: CASRLGRQMNTEAFF
CDR3nt: TGTGCCAGCAGACTCGGACGGCAAATGAACACTGAAGCTTTCTTT

j_gene: TRBJ1-2
v_gene: TRBV5-4
abundance: -
d_gene: -
CDR3aa: CASTKGEPYGYTF
CDR3nt: TGTGCCAGCACCAAGGGGGAGCCCTATGGCTACACCTTC

j_gene: TRBJ2-1
v_gene: TRBV7-6
abundance: -
d_gene: -
CDR3aa: CASSLGSDEQFF
CDR3nt: TGTGCCAGCAGCTTAGGTTCCGATGAGCAGTTCTTC

j_gene: TRBJ2-3
v_gene: TRBV2
abundance: once
d_gene: -
CDR3aa: CASSDGVNTQYF
CDR3nt: TGTGCCAGCAGTGATGGTGTAAATACGCAGTATTTT

j_gene: TRBJ2-7
v_gene: TRBV7-6
abundance: -
d_gene: TRBD1
CDR3aa: CASSFEQGAEQYF
CDR3nt: TGTGCCAGCAGCTTCGAACAGGGGGCCGAGCAGTACTTC

j_gene: TRBJ1-3
v_gene: TRBV7-7
abundance: -
d_gene: -
CDR3aa: CASSPDRGFGNTIYF
CDR3nt: TGTGCTAGCAGCCCAGACAGAGGTTTCGGAAACACCATATATTTT

j_gene: TRBJ2-1
v_gene: TRBV7-8
abundance: -
d_gene: TRBD1
CDR3aa: CASSLATGVGNEQFF
CDR3nt: TGTGCCAGCAGCCTAGCGACAGGGGTGGGCAATGAGCAGTTCTTC

j_gene: TRBJ1-4
v_gene: TRBV27
abundance: -
d_gene: -
CDR3aa: CASATGGEKLFF
CDR3nt: TGTGCCAGCGCCACCGGAGGGGAAAAACTGTTTTTT

j_gene: TRBJ2-1
v_gene: TRBV20-1
abundance: -
d_gene: -
CDR3aa: CSATRTNEQFF
CDR3nt: TGCAGTGCTACCCGTACGAATGAGCAGTTCTTC

j_gene: TRBJ2-1
v_gene: TRBV4-1
abundance: -
d_gene: -
CDR3aa: CASSPGASSYNEQFF
CDR3nt: TGCGCCAGCAGCCCTGGCGCTAGCTCCTACAATGAGCAGTTCTTC

j_gene: TRBJ2-7
v_gene: TRBV5-6
abundance: few
d_gene: TRBD1
CDR3aa: CASSFGDRGYNEQYF
CDR3nt: TGTGCCAGCAGCTTCGGGGACAGGGGATATAACGAGCAGTACTTC

j_gene: TRBJ2-1
v_gene: TRBV6-5
abundance: -
d_gene: TRBD2
CDR3aa: CASSYSGGSGGEQFF
CDR3nt: TGTGCCAGCAGTTATTCAGGCGGTAGCGGGGGAGAGCAGTTCTTC

j_gene: TRBJ2-7
v_gene: TRBV13
abundance: -
d_gene: -
CDR3aa: CASSLNRAPYEQYF
CDR3nt: TGTGCCAGCAGCTTAAACAGGGCCCCCTACGAGCAGTACTTC

j_gene: TRBJ1-1
v_gene: TRBV9
abundance: once
d_gene: -
CDR3aa: CASSGTANTEAFF
CDR3nt: TGTGCCAGCAGCGGTACAGCGAACACTGAAGCTTTCTTT

j_gene: TRBJ1-1
v_gene: TRBV19
abundance: -
d_gene: -
CDR3aa: CASSRLEGRNTEAFF
CDR3nt: TGTGCCAGTAGTCGGTTGGAGGGCAGGAACACTGAAGCTTTCTTT

j_gene: TRBJ1-1
v_gene: TRBV11-2
abundance: -
d_gene: -
CDR3aa: CASSLGDDTEAFF
CDR3nt: TGTGCCAGCAGCTTAGGGGACGACACTGAAGCTTTCTTT

j_gene: TRBJ1-3
v_gene: TRBV5-1
abundance: -
d_gene: TRBD1
CDR3aa: CASSLDRGAGNTIYF
CDR3nt: TGCGCCAGCAGCTTGGACAGGGGGGCAGGAAACACCATATATTTT

j_gene: TRBJ2-7
v_gene: TRBV7-9
abundance: -
d_gene: -
CDR3aa: CASSLDLRGYEQYF
CDR3nt: TGTGCCAGCAGCTTAGATCTTAGGGGGTACGAGCAGTACTTC

j_gene: TRBJ1-5
v_gene: TRBV4-2
abundance: -
d_gene: -
CDR3aa: CASSQAWLDSNQPQHF
CDR3nt: TGTGCCAGCAGCCAAGCTTGGTTAGATAGCAATCAGCCCCAGCATTTT

j_gene: TRBJ2-2
v_gene: TRBV30
abundance: -
d_gene: -
CDR3aa: CAWSVPGMDTGELFF
CDR3nt: TGTGCCTGGAGTGTCCCAGGGATGGACACCGGGGAGCTGTTTTTT

j_gene: TRBJ2-1
v_gene: TRBV7-8
abundance: -
d_gene: TRBD2
CDR3aa: CASQTSGDSSYNEQFF
CDR3nt: TGTGCGAGCCAGACTAGCGGGGACAGCTCCTACAATGAGCAGTTCTTC

j_gene: TRBJ2-7
v_gene: TRBV14
abundance: few
d_gene: -
CDR3aa: CASSQAYEQYF
CDR3nt: TGTGCCAGCAGCCAAGCCTACGAGCAGTACTTC

j_gene: TRBJ2-1
v_gene: TRBV4-2
abundance: -
d_gene: TRBD2
CDR3aa: CASRLTSGGRSEQFF
CDR3nt: TGTGCCAGCAGGCTGACTAGCGGGGGTAGGAGTGAGCAGTTCTTC

j_gene: TRBJ1-5
v_gene: TRBV7-2
abundance: -
d_gene: TRBD1
CDR3aa: CASSLERQGVYQPQHF
CDR3nt: TGTGCCAGCAGCTTAGAGCGACAGGGCGTTTATCAGCCCCAGCATTTT

j_gene: TRBJ2-1
v_gene: TRBV9
abundance: medium-sized
d_gene: TRBD1
CDR3aa: CASSGQGNSYNEQFF
CDR3nt: TGTGCCAGCAGCGGACAGGGAAACTCCTACAATGAGCAGTTCTTC

j_gene: TRBJ1-4
v_gene: TRBV7-9
abundance: -
d_gene: -
CDR3aa: CASSLGNGELFF
CDR3nt: TGTGCCAGCAGCTTAGGGAACGGGGAACTGTTTTTT

j_gene: TRBJ1-1
v_gene: TRBV2
abundance: -
d_gene: TRBD1
CDR3aa: CASTPSGGQNTEAFF
CDR3nt: TGTGCCAGCACTCCTTCAGGGGGCCAGAACACTGAAGCTTTCTTT

j_gene: TRBJ2-5
v_gene: TRBV9
abundance: -
d_gene: -
CDR3aa: CASSVTGSEETQYF
CDR3nt: TGTGCCAGCAGCGTTACAGGGTCGGAAGAGACCCAGTACTTC

j_gene: TRBJ1-4
v_gene: TRBV6-1
abundance: -
d_gene: -
CDR3aa: CASSAGVGGEKLFF
CDR3nt: TGTGCCAGCAGTGCAGGGGTCGGGGGTGAAAAACTGTTTTTT

j_gene: TRBJ2-7
v_gene: TRBV11-2
abundance: -
d_gene: -
CDR3aa: CASSLDRDTPYEQYF
CDR3nt: TGTGCCAGCAGCTTAGACAGAGATACTCCCTACGAGCAGTACTTC

j_gene: TRBJ1-3
v_gene: TRBV21-1
abundance: -
d_gene: -
CDR3aa: CASSKNPGNTIYF
CDR3nt: TGTGCCAGCAGCAAAAACCCTGGAAACACCATATATTTT

j_gene: TRBJ1-5
v_gene: TRBV5-1
abundance: -
d_gene: -
CDR3aa: CASSLRGSPNQPQHF
CDR3nt: TGCGCCAGCAGCTTGCGTGGAAGCCCCAATCAGCCCCAGCATTTT

j_gene: TRBJ2-5
v_gene: TRBV7-9
abundance: -
d_gene: TRBD2
CDR3aa: CASSLIAGVQETQYF
CDR3nt: TGTGCCAGCAGCTTAATAGCGGGGGTGCAAGAGACCCAGTACTTC

j_gene: TRBJ1-2
v_gene: TRBV6-6
abundance: once
d_gene: -
CDR3aa: CASSYSRTEGYGYTF
CDR3nt: TGTGCCAGCAGTTATTCCCGGACTGAGGGGTATGGCTACACCTTC

j_gene: TRBJ2-2
v_gene: TRBV7-8
abundance: few
d_gene: -
CDR3aa: CASSFRVASTGELFF
CDR3nt: TGTGCCAGCAGCTTTCGGGTAGCGAGCACCGGGGAGCTGTTTTTT

j_gene: TRBJ2-5
v_gene: TRBV5-5
abundance: -
d_gene: TRBD2
CDR3aa: CASSLGAGGHETQYF
CDR3nt: TGTGCCAGCAGCTTGGGGGCGGGGGGGCACGAGACCCAGTACTTC

j_gene: TRBJ1-2
v_gene: TRBV25-1
abundance: -
d_gene: -
CDR3aa: CASSEYQDNYGYTF
CDR3nt: TGTGCCAGCAGTGAATATCAGGATAACTATGGCTACACCTTC

j_gene: TRBJ2-3
v_gene: TRBV27
abundance: -
d_gene: -
CDR3aa: CASSLLAPTSTDTQYF
CDR3nt: TGTGCCAGCAGTTTGTTAGCGCCAACTAGCACAGATACGCAGTATTTT

j_gene: TRBJ2-1
v_gene: TRBV7-9
abundance: -
d_gene: -
CDR3aa: CATQPRNHEQFF
CDR3nt: TGTGCCACCCAACCGCGGAACCATGAGCAGTTCTTC

j_gene: TRBJ1-5
v_gene: TRBV2
abundance: -
d_gene: -
CDR3aa: CASSEDVYGGGNQPQHF
CDR3nt: TGTGCCAGCAGTGAAGACGTTTACGGGGGAGGCAATCAGCCCCAGCATTTT

j_gene: TRBJ2-2
v_gene: TRBV2
abundance: -
d_gene: TRBD1
CDR3aa: CASMLGTGVAGELFF
CDR3nt: TGTGCCAGCATGCTAGGGACAGGGGTAGCCGGGGAGCTGTTTTTT

j_gene: TRBJ1-5
v_gene: TRBV5-1
abundance: -
d_gene: -
CDR3aa: CASSFEGNSNQPQHF
CDR3nt: TGCGCCAGCAGCTTTGAAGGGAATAGCAATCAGCCCCAGCATTTT

j_gene: TRBJ2-1
v_gene: TRBV2
abundance: once
d_gene: -
CDR3aa: CASMWTGYNEQFF
CDR3nt: TGTGCCAGCATGTGGACCGGATACAATGAGCAGTTCTTC

j_gene: TRBJ2-1
v_gene: TRBV30
abundance: -
d_gene: TRBD2
CDR3aa: CAWSAEAGGLSDEQFF
CDR3nt: TGTGCCTGGAGCGCAGAAGCGGGGGGGCTTTCAGATGAGCAGTTCTTC

j_gene: TRBJ2-7
v_gene: TRBV27
abundance: -
d_gene: -
CDR3aa: CASSFLAEKPYEQYF
CDR3nt: TGTGCCAGCAGTTTTTTGGCGGAAAAACCCTACGAGCAGTACTTC

j_gene: TRBJ2-7
v_gene: TRBV9
abundance: -
d_gene: TRBD1
CDR3aa: CASSVDRHSYEQYF
CDR3nt: TGTGCCAGCAGCGTGGACAGGCATTCCTACGAGCAGTACTTC

j_gene: TRBJ2-3
v_gene: TRBV7-6
abundance: -
d_gene: -
CDR3aa: CASSGYTDTQYF
CDR3nt: TGTGCCAGCAGCGGCTACACAGATACGCAGTATTTT